One sample yielded the 19 T cell receptor beta chains listed below, sequenced in a study of blood T cell repertoires in COVID-19. The method was immunoSEQ multiplex PCR; TCRdb's version includes in-frame clones alone and lacks a portion of them. The sample lists 250,000 or so clones; approximately 86% were seen once. Source material: peripheral blood. Receptors were obtained from a man aged 40-49 years with active or convalescent COVID-19.

The chain uses TRBV9 and TRBJ1-3; D remains ambiguous. This CDR3 has 14 residues. Germline V lookup: CDR1 SGDLS, CDR2 YYNGEE. Deletions cut 0 bases from V and 5 bases from J, with 9 bases between. The CDR3 reads CASSVEGGRNTIYF. CDR3 DNA: TGTGCCAGCAGCGTAGAGGGAGGCAGAAACACCATATATTTT.

The chain joins TRBV5-1 to TRBJ1-2; 10 nucleotides align to TRBD1. J lost 0 bases, V lost 3 bases, and 8 bases had no gene match. CDR3 length: 17 residues. CDR1 is SGHRS, CDR2 YFSETQ, per germline. The CDR3 region is CASSSGQGWEANYGYTF. The CDR3 nucleotides are TGCGCCAGCAGCTCGGGACAGGGGTGGGAAGCTAACTATGGCTACACCTTC.

The genes are TRBV5-5 and TRBJ2-1, with 13 bases identical to TRBD2. The ends lost 3 bases at V and 5 bases at J; junction bases unmatched: 2. Germline V gene lookup returns CDR1 SGHKS and CDR2 YYEKEE (reference sequence). The CDR3 runs 15 residues. The CDR3 here is CASSWTSGRNNEQFF. The CDR3 DNA reads TGTGCCAGCAGCTGGACTAGCGGGAGAAACAATGAGCAGTTCTTC.

V usage is TRBV25-1 and J usage is TRBJ2-2, with 11 positions matching TRBD2. V lost 5 bases, J lost 2 bases, and 4 bases stayed unmatched. This CDR3 region has 16 residues. Germline V gene sequence: CDR1 MGHDK, CDR2 SYGVNS. The CDR3 nucleotides read TGTGCCAGCAGTATTAGCGGGGGGGCCAACACCGGGGAGCTGTTTTTT. This codes for CASSISGGANTGELFF.

The chain carries TRBV12-3 or TRBV12-4 and TRBJ1-6; a weak D match, TRBD1 (5 bases). The CDR3 length is 12 residues. V lost 6 bases to trimming and J lost 14 bases, with 14 bases between them. CDR3 DNA sequence: TGTGCCAGCAGCCTATTGCAGGGATCCCTCCACTTT. It is translated as CASSLLQGSLHF.

The J gene is TRBJ1-1, the V gene TRBV29-1; TRBD1 agrees at 8 bases. Germline V lookup: CDR1 SQVTM, CDR2 ANQGSEA. The CDR3 totals 16 residues. J was trimmed by 1 base and V by 4 bases; bases with no gene match: 11. In DNA, the CDR3 is TGCAGCGTTGGGCCCGCGACAGGGGCGGCGAACACTGAAGCTTTCTTT. It yields the protein CSVGPATGAANTEAFF.

V gene TRBV6-4 combines with J gene TRBJ1-1, with TRBD1 matching 8 bases. The CDR3 has 13 amino acids. Germline V CDR1 and CDR2: MRHNA, SNTAGT. V gave up 4 bases and J gave up 4 bases; unmatched junction bases: 2. The CDR3, as DNA: TGTGCCAGCAGTGTCACAGGGGGCACTGAAGCTTTCTTT. Amino acids: CASSVTGGTEAFF.

Regarding this clone: A junction end diverges from the germline sequence, so it may reflect a read error. The J gene is TRBJ1-2, the V gene TRBV19; 7 positions match TRBD1. Germline V lookup: CDR1 LNHDA, CDR2 SQIVND (reference sequence). This CDR3 is 17 amino acids long. In nucleotides, the CDR3 is TGTGCCAGTAGTGCCGGGACAGACCCCCTAACTATTTCTATGGCGGTCTTC. Residues: CASSAGTDPLTISMAVF.

This clone appeared a few times. The CDR3 here is CASSPPHNSPLHF. CDR3 nucleotide sequence: TGTGCCAGCAGCCCCCCTCATAATTCACCCCTCCACTTT. The chain uses TRBV27 and TRBJ1-6, with no clear D. The CDR3 loop spans 13 amino acids. Between the trimmed V and J ends, which lost 6 bases and 5 bases, there was a span of 8 bases. Germline loops: CDR1 MNHEY, CDR2 SMNVEV (reference sequence).

The chain employs TRBV6-5 and TRBJ1-2; unclear D gene. In germline, CDR1 is MNHEY, CDR2 SVGAGI. V was pared by 6 bases and J by 2 bases, with 10 bases between. CDR3 length equals 13 residues. The CDR3 nucleotides are TGTGCCAGCAGGGGCACTGACAACTATGGCTACACCTTC. Amino acids: CASRGTDNYGYTF.

This clone was picked up one time. The chain recombines TRBV6-5 with TRBJ2-7, with TRBD1 identical over 7 bases. V trimming: 5 bases; J trimming: 1 base; junction bases outside the gene matches: 5. CDR1 MNHEY and CDR2 SVGAGI come from the germline V gene. CDR3 length equals 14 residues. The chain's CDR3 is CASSRDSLSYEQYF. The CDR3 DNA sequence: TGTGCCAGCAGTCGGGACAGTCTGTCCTACGAGCAGTACTTC.

The genes are TRBV15 and TRBJ2-7, with D unresolved. The germline gives CDR1 LNHNV, CDR2 YYDKDF (reference sequence). This CDR3 spans 14 amino acids. Deletions cut 5 bases from V and 7 bases from J, with 18 bases between. The CDR3 loop reads CATSLSGTFREQYF. The DNA for the CDR3 is TGTGCCACCAGCCTCTCAGGAACCTTCAGGGAGCAGTACTTC.

J is TRBJ1-1 and V is TRBV5-1; 12 bases match TRBD1. The CDR3 contains 17 residues. The germline CDR1 and CDR2 sequences are SGHRS and YFSETQ. V dropped 3 bases and J dropped 6; count of bases not matched to a gene: 12. As DNA, the CDR3 is TGCGCCAGCAGCTCCCCGGGACAGGGGGCGCGAGGGCCTGAAGCTTTCTTT. Amino acid sequence: CASSSPGQGARGPEAFF.

This clone appeared a few times. The chain recombines TRBV9 with TRBJ1-2, with D maybe TRBD1 (5 bases). This CDR3 is built from 18 residues. Trimming took off 0 bases at V and 1 base at J, with 19 bases between the two ends. Germline V gene sequence: CDR1 SGDLS, CDR2 YYNGEE. The CDR3 loop is CASSVEGRFLPINYGYTF. In nucleotides, the CDR3 is TGTGCCAGCAGCGTAGAGGGGCGGTTCCTACCCATTAACTATGGCTACACCTTC.

CDR3 loop: CASSLFTSSDTDTQYF. CDR3 DNA: TGTGCCAGCAGCTTATTTACTAGCTCTGACACAGATACGCAGTATTTT. This chain connects TRBV11-2 to TRBJ2-3; TRBD2 is a possible D gene (6 bases). Germline CDR1 reads SGHAT; CDR2 reads FQNNGV. V was cut by 2 bases and J by 2 bases, with 14 bases left in between. This CDR3 region has 16 residues.

The gene calls are TRBV5-8 and TRBJ1-4; D ambiguous. V shed 0 bases and J shed 7 bases, with 7 bases lying between them. This CDR3 has 13 amino acids. CDR1 and CDR2 (germline): SGHTS, YDEGEE. CDR3 nucleotide sequence: TGTGCCAGCAGCTTGGAGGAGGGTGAAAAACTGTTTTTT. Protein: CASSLEEGEKLFF.

This clone was detected a few times. The chain couples TRBV24-1 to TRBJ1-6, with TRBD1 matching over 8 bases. CDR1 and CDR2 from the germline V gene are KGHDR and SFDVKD. CDR3 size: 16 residues. Unmatched junction bases numbered 7, after V lost 5 bases and J lost 5 bases. CDR3 region: CATSAEDRDHNSPLHF. CDR3 coding DNA: TGTGCCACCAGTGCCGAGGACAGGGACCATAATTCACCCCTCCACTTT.

This rearrangement joins TRBV7-9 to TRBJ1-2, with a possible D match to TRBD1 (5 bases). This CDR3 is 14 amino acids long. The germline V gene encodes CDR1 SEHNR and CDR2 FQNEAQ (reference sequence). V lost 2 bases and J 2 bases, leaving 9 bases between the germline ends. The CDR3 loop is CASSLIPGNYGYTF. DNA of the CDR3: TGTGCCAGCAGCTTAATTCCAGGGAACTATGGCTACACCTTC.

This clone was detected only a few times. The chain uses TRBV13 and TRBJ2-3; D ambiguous. The V gene's germline CDR1 is PRHDT and CDR2 FYEKMQ (reference sequence). CDR3 length: 14 amino acids. With 5 bases removed from V and 4 bases from J, the gap between germline ends came to 13 bases. The CDR3 region has the DNA TGTGCCAGCAGCGTACGCCGTAGCTCAGATACGCAGTATTTT. It specifies CASSVRRSSDTQYF. The full variable domain, completed using reference TRBV13 and TRBJ2-3, is AAGVIQSPRHLIKEKRETATLKCYPIPRHDTVYWYQQGPGQDPQFLISFYEKMQSDKGSIPDRFSAQQFSDYHSELNMSSLELGDSALYFCASSVRRSSDTQYFGPGTRLTVL.